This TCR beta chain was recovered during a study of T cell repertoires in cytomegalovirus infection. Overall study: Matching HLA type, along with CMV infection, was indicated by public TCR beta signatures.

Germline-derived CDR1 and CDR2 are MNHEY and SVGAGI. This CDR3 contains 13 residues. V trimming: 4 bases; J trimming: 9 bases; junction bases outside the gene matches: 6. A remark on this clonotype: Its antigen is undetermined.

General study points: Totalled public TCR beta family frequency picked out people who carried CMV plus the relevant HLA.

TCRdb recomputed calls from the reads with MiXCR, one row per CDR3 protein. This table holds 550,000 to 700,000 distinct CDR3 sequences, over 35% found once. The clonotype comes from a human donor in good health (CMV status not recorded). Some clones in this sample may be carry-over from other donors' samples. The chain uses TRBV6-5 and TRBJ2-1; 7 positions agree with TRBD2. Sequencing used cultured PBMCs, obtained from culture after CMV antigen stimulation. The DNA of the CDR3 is TGTGCCAGCAGTTCTTGGGGGGGTGGTGAGCAGTTCTTC. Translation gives CASSSWGGGEQFF.